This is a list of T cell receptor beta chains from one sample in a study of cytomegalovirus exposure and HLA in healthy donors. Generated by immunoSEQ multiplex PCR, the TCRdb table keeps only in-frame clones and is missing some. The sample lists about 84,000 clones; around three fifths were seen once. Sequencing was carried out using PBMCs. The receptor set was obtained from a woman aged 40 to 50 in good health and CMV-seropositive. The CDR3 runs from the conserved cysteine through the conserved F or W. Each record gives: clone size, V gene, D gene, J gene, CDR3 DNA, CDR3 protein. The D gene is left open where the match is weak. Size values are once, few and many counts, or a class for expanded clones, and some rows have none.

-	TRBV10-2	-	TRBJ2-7	TGCGCCAGCAGCCCTACGGCGGGGATCGAGCAGTACTTC	CASSPTAGIEQYF
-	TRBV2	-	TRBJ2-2	TGTGCCAGCAATACTAGGAGCGGGGAGCTGTTTTTT	CASNTRSGELFF
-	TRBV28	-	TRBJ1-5	TGTGCCAGCATCCGACAGGCGGGTTCTCAGCCCCAGCATTTT	CASIRQAGSQPQHF
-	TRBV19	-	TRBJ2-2	TGTGCCAGTAGCCTAACGAACACCGGGGAGCTGTTTTTT	CASSLTNTGELFF
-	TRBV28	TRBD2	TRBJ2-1	TGTGCCAGCAGTTCGCTAGCGGGAGGGCCCTCCTACAATGAGCAGTTCTTC	CASSSLAGGPSYNEQFF
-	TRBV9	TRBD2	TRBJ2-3	TGTGCCAGCAGCGTAGAAGGGACTAGCGTTACGCAGTATTTT	CASSVEGTSVTQYF
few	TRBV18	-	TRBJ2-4	TGTGCCACCGGGGGATCCCTGTCCAAAAACATTCAGTACTTC	CATGGSLSKNIQYF
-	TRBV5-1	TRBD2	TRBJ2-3	TGCGCCAGCAGCTCCGGGACTACGATCACAGATACGCAGTATTTT	CASSSGTTITDTQYF
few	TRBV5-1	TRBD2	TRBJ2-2	TGCGCCAGCAGCTTGGAGACTAGCGGGACCGGGGAGCTGTTTTTT	CASSLETSGTGELFF
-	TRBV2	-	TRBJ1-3	TGTGCCAGCAGTGAAGGAGACAGGTTTCGTGGAAACACCATATATTTT	CASSEGDRFRGNTIYF
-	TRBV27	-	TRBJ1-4	TGTGCCAGCAAAGTGGGGACGACAGGTAGTAATGAAAAACTGTTTTTT	CASKVGTTGSNEKLFF
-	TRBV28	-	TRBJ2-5	TGTGCCAGCAGTCACCGGGGCCAAGAGACCCAGTACTTC	CASSHRGQETQYF
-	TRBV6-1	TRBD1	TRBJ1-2	TGTGCCAGCGGGAACAGGGGAGACTATGGCTACACCTTC	CASGNRGDYGYTF
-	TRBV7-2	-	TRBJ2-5	TGTGCCAGCAGCATCGCCGGGACATCGGTTGAGACCCAGTACTTC	CASSIAGTSVETQYF
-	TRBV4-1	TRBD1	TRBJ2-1	TGCGCCAGCAGCCAATTCCGGGACAGGATCCCTTTTTCCTACAATGAGCAGTTCTTC	CASSQFRDRIPFSYNEQFF
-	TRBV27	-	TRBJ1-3	TGTGCCAGCAGTATAACTCGGACAGCTGGAAACACCATATATTTT	CASSITRTAGNTIYF
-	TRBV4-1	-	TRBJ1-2	TGCGCCAGCAGCCAAGATGGCTCGTCTAACTATGGCTACACCTTC	CASSQDGSSNYGYTF
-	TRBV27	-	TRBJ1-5	TGTGCCAGCAGTTTATGGGCAGGTCAGCCCCAGCATTTT	CASSLWAGQPQHF